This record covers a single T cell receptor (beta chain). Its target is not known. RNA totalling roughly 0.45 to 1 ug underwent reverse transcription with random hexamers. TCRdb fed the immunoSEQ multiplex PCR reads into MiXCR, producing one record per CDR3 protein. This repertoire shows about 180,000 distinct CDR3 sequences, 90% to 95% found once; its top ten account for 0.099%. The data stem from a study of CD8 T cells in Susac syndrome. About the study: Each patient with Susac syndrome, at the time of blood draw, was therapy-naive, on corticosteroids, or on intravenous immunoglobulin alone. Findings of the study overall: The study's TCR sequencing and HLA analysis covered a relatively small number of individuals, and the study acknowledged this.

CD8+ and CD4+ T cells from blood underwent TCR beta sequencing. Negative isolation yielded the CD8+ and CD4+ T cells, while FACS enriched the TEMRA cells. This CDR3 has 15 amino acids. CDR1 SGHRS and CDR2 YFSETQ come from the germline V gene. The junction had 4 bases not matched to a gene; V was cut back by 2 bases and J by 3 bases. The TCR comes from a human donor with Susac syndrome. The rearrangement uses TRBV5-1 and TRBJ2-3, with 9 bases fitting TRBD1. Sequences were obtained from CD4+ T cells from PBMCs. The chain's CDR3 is CASSFGTGLTDTQYF. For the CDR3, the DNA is TGCGCCAGCAGCTTCGGGACAGGGTTGACAGATACGCAGTATTTT.